This entry describes one TCR beta chain. This sample stems from a study of cytomegalovirus exposure and HLA in healthy donors. Trimming cost V 3 bases and J 7 bases, with 15 bases left between them. There are 14 residues in the CDR3. Germline V lookup: CDR1 SEHNR, CDR2 FQNEAQ (reference sequence). It was with 60 Vbeta and 13 Jbeta primers that the PCR ran. Libraries were prepared by immunoSEQ multiplex PCR; TCRdb keeps only in-frame clonotypes and omits some of them. Of 95,000 to 110,000 clones in the sample, about 74% were seen once. V and J are TRBV7-9 and TRBJ1-2; no reliable D call. Sequenced sample: PBMCs. The TCR originated in a woman aged 40 to 49 in good health and CMV-seropositive. Written as DNA, the CDR3 is TGTGCCAGCAGCTTCTCTCAGCCCGAGGGTGGCTACACCTTC. This gives the protein CASSFSQPEGGYTF.